The 16 T cell receptor beta chains listed next were all sequenced from one sample in a study of T cells in localized non-small cell lung cancer. Clones were read by immunoSEQ multiplex PCR, and TCRdb kept only the in-frame ones, dropping some. The table has 2,500 to 3,000 clones, roughly 30% seen once. Material: lung tumor tissue, obtained before any cancer treatment. These receptors were taken from a male donor at least 60 years old with stage II squamous cell lung carcinoma.

This clone was seen a handful of times. The V gene is TRBV6-8, the J gene TRBJ2-5, with a possible D match to TRBD2 (6 bases). The germline V gene encodes CDR1 MNHGY and CDR2 SAAAGT. The CDR3 is made up of 15 amino acids. Trimming took 2 bases from V and 5 from J, leaving 15 bases between them. The CDR3 spells CASSYDSGLTETQYF. CDR3 sequence (DNA): TGTGCCAGCAGTTACGATAGCGGATTGACGGAGACCCAGTACTTC.

The chain employs TRBV25-1 and TRBJ1-1, with unresolved D. The germline V gene has CDR1 MGHDK and CDR2 SYGVNS. The CDR3 consists of 16 residues. Between the trimmed V and J ends, which lost 5 bases and 0 bases, there was a span of 16 bases. The CDR3 loop reads CASSNSFGTVNTEAFF. CDR3 coding DNA: TGTGCCAGCAGTAACAGTTTCGGCACTGTGAACACTGAAGCTTTCTTT.

The chain combines TRBV10-2 with TRBJ2-2, with D uncertain. The CDR3 is 14 residues long. The V gene lost 2 bases and the J gene lost 1 base, with 5 bases spanning the gap. Germline CDR1 and CDR2: WSHSY and SAAADI. CDR3 amino acids: CASSEIGNTGELFF. The CDR3 nucleotides are TGCGCCAGCAGTGAGATAGGGAACACCGGGGAGCTGTTTTTT.

Only a few counts were recorded for this clone. The chain recombines TRBV6-8 with TRBJ2-7, with D tentatively TRBD1 or TRBD2 (6 bases each). The germline V gene has CDR1 MNHGY and CDR2 SAAAGT. Trimming left V 2 bases short and J 0 bases short, with 14 bases between. This CDR3 region has 16 residues. DNA for the CDR3: TGTGCCAGCAGTTACAGGGGGGACGCGAGCTCCTACGAGCAGTACTTC. It translates to CASSYRGDASSYEQYF.

Sample share makes this clone medium-sized. The rearrangement uses TRBV6-8 and TRBJ1-2, with TRBD1 matching over 10 bases. The CDR3 has 17 residues. J gave up 3 bases and V 5 bases, and 12 bases lay outside the gene matches. The germline CDR1 and CDR2 sequences are MNHGY and SAAAGT. The CDR3 reads CASSPGFVGTGDYGYTF. The CDR3 DNA reads TGTGCCAGCAGTCCCGGTTTCGTCGGGACAGGGGACTATGGCTACACCTTC.

The chain is built from TRBV11-3 and TRBJ1-6, with D possibly being TRBD1 (5 bases). Germline V gene data show CDR1 as SGHNT and CDR2 as YENEEA. V was cut by 5 bases and J by 9 bases, with 14 bases left in between. CDR3 size: 14 residues. The CDR3: CASSAAGRFSPLHF. Written as DNA, the CDR3 is TGTGCCAGCAGCGCCGCAGGGAGGTTTTCACCCCTCCACTTT.

The chain links TRBV29-1 to TRBJ2-1; 9 bases are a match to TRBD2. The germline gives CDR1 SQVTM, CDR2 ANQGSEA. The CDR3 has 14 residues. Trimming removed 5 bases from V and 2 bases from J; junction bases left unmatched: 4. The CDR3 region is CSVRAGGPYNEQFF. The CDR3 DNA follows: TGCAGCGTTAGAGCGGGGGGCCCCTACAATGAGCAGTTCTTC.

The V gene is TRBV5-1, the J gene TRBJ2-1; tentative D call: TRBD2 (5 bases). The CDR3 extends over 15 amino acids. The V gene's germline CDR1 is SGHRS and CDR2 YFSETQ. V lost 6 bases to trimming and J lost 5 bases, with 18 bases between them. CDR3 protein: CASTPLPGNNNEQFF. Written as DNA, the CDR3 is TGCGCCAGCACCCCTCTGCCGGGGAACAACAATGAGCAGTTCTTC.

The chain employs TRBV11-3 and TRBJ1-6; a possible D gene is TRBD1 (6 bases). The CDR3 length is 15 residues. Deletions cut 5 bases from V and 8 bases from J, with 16 bases between. Looked up from germline, CDR1 is SGHNT and CDR2 is YENEEA. The CDR3 DNA reads as TGTGCCAGCAGCCCTCAGGGGTTGGTCCATTCACCCCTCCACTTT. Encoded protein: CASSPQGLVHSPLHF. Filled out from reference TRBV11-3 and TRBJ1-6, the complete variable domain reads EAGVVQSPRYKIIEKKQPVAFWCNPISGHNTLYWYLQNLGQGPELLIRYENEEAVDDSQLPKDRFSAERLKGVDSTLKIQPAELGDSAVYLCASSPQGLVHSPLHFGNGTRLTVT.

The gene calls are TRBV5-1 and TRBJ2-1; D unclear. V was trimmed by 8 bases and J by 0 bases, leaving 15 bases between them. Germline assignment: CDR1 SGHRS and CDR2 YFSETQ. The CDR3 runs to 15 residues. The chain's CDR3 is CASSQGRSSYNEQFF. In nucleotides, the CDR3 is TGCGCCAGTTCCCAAGGGCGGAGCTCCTACAATGAGCAGTTCTTC.

This clone was recorded a few times. The J gene is TRBJ1-2, the V gene TRBV9, with a possible D match to TRBD1 (5 bases). Germline CDR1 and CDR2: SGDLS and YYNGEE. This CDR3 has 13 amino acids. V was pared by 1 base and J by 2 bases, with 6 bases between. The CDR3 coding sequence is TGTGCCAGCAGCGTACAGGGAAACTATGGCTACACCTTC. This translates into CASSVQGNYGYTF.

This chain links TRBV30 with TRBJ1-6; TRBD1 aligns across 8 bases. Looked up from germline, CDR1 is GTSNPN and CDR2 is SVGIG (reference sequence). The CDR3 consists of 17 residues. V shed 2 bases and J 6 bases; nucleotides not matched to a gene: 12. The DNA for the CDR3 is TGTGCCTGGAGTCTCCCCGGACAGGGAAGAAGTAATTCACCCCTCCACTTT. It specifies CAWSLPGQGRSNSPLHF.

This chain joins TRBV18 and TRBJ1-2; D is ambiguous. Trimming pared 5 bases from V and 7 bases from J, leaving 11 bases between. This CDR3 contains 12 residues. In germline, CDR1 is KGHSH, CDR2 LQKENI. The CDR3 nucleotides read TGTGCCAGCTCAAGGCCCCAGAGTGGCTACACCTTC. It specifies CASSRPQSGYTF.

This sequence joins TRBV5-1 and TRBJ2-3; 7 positions match TRBD1. Germline assignment: CDR1 SGHRS and CDR2 YFSETQ. This CDR3 spans 15 amino acids. V dropped 4 bases and J dropped 3; count of bases not matched to a gene: 8. The CDR3 is CASSTMTGTTDTQYF. CDR3 coding DNA: TGCGCCAGCAGCACAATGACAGGGACGACAGATACGCAGTATTTT.

This clone was counted between two and nine times. The CDR3 nucleotides read TGCAGCGTTGAGTTTCCGAACACCGGGGAGCTGTTTTTT. As protein: CSVEFPNTGELFF. The chain combines TRBV29-1 with TRBJ2-2; D is uncertain. The CDR3 length is 13 residues. V lost 3 bases and J lost 0, with 5 bases in between. In germline, CDR1 is SQVTM, CDR2 ANQGSEA.

By share of the sample, this clone is medium-sized. This sequence joins TRBV11-3 and TRBJ2-2; the match to TRBD2 covers 14 bases. Looked up from germline, CDR1 is SGHNT and CDR2 is YENEEA. Trimming took 5 bases from V and 5 from J; bases not matched to a gene: 1. The CDR3 totals 15 residues. CDR3 coding DNA: TGTGCCAGCAGCCGACTAGCGGGAGGGACCGGGGAGCTGTTTTTT. Amino acids: CASSRLAGGTGELFF.